This entry lists 8 T cell receptor beta chains sequenced from one sample in a study of cytotoxic CD8 clonotypes in ibrutinib-treated CLL. Some clones are missing from TCRdb's copy, which holds only in-frame ones; the method was immunoSEQ multiplex PCR. The sample shows some 140,000 clones, 75% to 95% of them seen only once. Sequencing was performed on PBMCs, taken after 12 months of ibrutinib treatment. These receptors originate from a human donor with chronic lymphocytic leukemia.

The V and J genes are TRBV15 and TRBJ2-5; D possibly matches TRBD1 or TRBD2 (5 bases each). Trimming removed 1 base at V and 5 bases at J, with 17 bases between. Germline CDR1 and CDR2: LNHNV and YYDKDF (reference sequence). The CDR3 has 16 residues. The CDR3 loop reads CATSRALRGAAETQYF. The CDR3 nucleotides read TGTGCCACCAGCAGAGCCTTGAGGGGCGCAGCGGAGACCCAGTACTTC.

This chain joins TRBV19 and TRBJ2-7, with D unresolved. In germline, CDR1 is LNHDA, CDR2 SQIVND (reference sequence). This CDR3 comprises 14 residues. Trimming took off 5 bases at V and 5 bases at J, with 16 bases between the two ends. The CDR3 spells CASSFRTGGDEQYF. DNA for the CDR3: TGTGCCAGTAGTTTCCGGACGGGTGGTGACGAGCAGTACTTC.

The V gene is TRBV5-1, the J gene TRBJ2-5, with D possibly matching TRBD1 (8 bases). V dropped 3 bases and J dropped 7 bases, with 16 bases sitting between them. The CDR3 runs 14 residues. Germline CDR1 is SGHRS and CDR2 is YFSETQ. The CDR3 sequence is CASSSLTGEGTQYF. In DNA, the CDR3 is TGCGCCAGCAGCTCACTGACAGGGGAGGGGACCCAGTACTTC.

J is TRBJ2-2 and V is TRBV4-1; 8 nucleotides match TRBD1. Germline V CDR1 and CDR2: MGHRA, YSYEKL. The junction had 8 bases not matched to a gene; V was cut back by 0 bases and J by 5 bases. CDR3 length: 17 residues. CDR3 protein: CASSQDPPGGRTGELFF. The CDR3 nucleotides are TGCGCCAGCAGCCAAGATCCCCCAGGGGGCAGGACCGGGGAGCTGTTTTTT.

The chain has TRBV5-4 and TRBJ2-5; the match to TRBD1 covers 9 bases. The junction had 3 bases not matched to a gene; V was cut back by 7 bases and J by 5 bases. The CDR3 contains 12 residues. Per germline, CDR1 SGHNT and CDR2 YYREEE (reference sequence). The CDR3 reads CASRQGGETQYF. Here the CDR3 DNA reads TGTGCCAGCCGACAGGGGGGGGAGACCCAGTACTTC.

The CDR3 nucleotides read TGTGCCAGCAGTTTAGGGCGGGTCCCCATCTACGAGCAGTACTTC. Its translation is CASSLGRVPIYEQYF. The chain combines TRBV27 with TRBJ2-7; D might be TRBD2 (5 bases). The germline V gene encodes CDR1 MNHEY and CDR2 SMNVEV (reference sequence). V was clipped by 2 bases and J by 3 bases, with 14 bases between them. The CDR3 loop spans 15 amino acids.

The rearrangement links TRBV4-1 to TRBJ2-7; 7 nucleotides agree with TRBD1. The CDR3 is 16 amino acids. The J segment lost 1 base and the V segment lost 0 bases, leaving 6 bases of the junction unmatched. Looked up from germline, CDR1 is MGHRA and CDR2 is YSYEKL. The CDR3 coding sequence is TGCGCCAGCAGCCAAGAGAGGGGGCTTGGATCCTACGAGCAGTACTTC. This translates into CASSQERGLGSYEQYF.

The chain carries TRBV27 and TRBJ2-3; no clear D gene. Trimming cost V 2 bases and J 7 bases, with 10 bases left between them. CDR1 is MNHEY and CDR2 is SMNVEV in the germline V gene (reference sequence). The CDR3 loop spans 13 amino acids. The CDR3 loop reads CASSLNIENTQYF. The DNA for the CDR3 is TGTGCCAGCAGTTTAAATATCGAAAATACGCAGTATTTT.